This is a list of T cell receptor beta chains from one sample in a study of shared clonotypes between healthy human individuals. Sequencing used immunoSEQ multiplex PCR; TCRdb keeps in-frame clones, though not all of them. This sample yields hundreds of thousands of clones, of which about 96% are seen a single time; 0.095% to 0.13% belongs to the top ten. The source material was naive CD8+ T cells sorted from blood. The receptors shown here come from a woman younger than 45 in good health. The CDR3 runs from the conserved cysteine through the conserved F or W. The D gene is left open where the match is weak. For some rows the clone size is stated as once, few or many, or as a class when expanded; others skip it.

TRBD2	TRBV27	.	TRBJ2-1	CASSLLAGELYNEQFF	TGTGCCAGCAGTTTACTGGCGGGAGAGTTGTACAATGAGCAGTTCTTC
TRBD2	TRBV27	.	TRBJ2-1	CASSPGLAGAFGSYNEQFF	TGTGCCAGCAGTCCAGGACTAGCGGGAGCATTCGGCTCCTACAATGAGCAGTTCTTC
TRBD1	TRBV27	.	TRBJ2-7	CASSVEPGQSYEQYF	TGTGCCAGCAGCGTAGAGCCGGGACAGTCCTACGAGCAGTACTTC
.	TRBV27	.	TRBJ1-2	CASALTGVSGYTF	TGTGCCAGCGCCTTAACAGGCGTTAGTGGCTACACCTTC
.	TRBV11-2	.	TRBJ1-5	CASSLDLGANRQPQHF	TGTGCCAGCAGCTTAGATCTGGGGGCGAATAGACAGCCCCAGCATTTT
.	TRBV10-3	few	TRBJ1-4	CAISESVDWGLFF	TGTGCCATCAGTGAGTCAGTCGACTGGGGACTGTTTTTT
.	TRBV27	.	TRBJ1-2	CASTSGEGPGYTF	TGTGCCAGCACCTCAGGGGAGGGGCCGGGCTACACCTTC
TRBD1	TRBV5-4	.	TRBJ1-1	CASSMDRASNTEAFF	TGTGCCAGCAGCATGGACAGGGCGTCGAACACTGAAGCTTTCTTT
TRBD2	TRBV7-2	.	TRBJ2-3	CASSLGPPAGAVTDTQYF	TGTGCCAGCAGCTTAGGGCCCCCAGCGGGAGCGGTCACAGATACGCAGTATTTT
TRBD2	TRBV27	.	TRBJ2-7	CASSIAGGGEQYF	TGTGCCAGCAGTATAGCGGGAGGGGGCGAGCAGTACTTC
.	TRBV10-2	.	TRBJ2-2	CASRTGTTNTGELFF	TGCGCCAGCAGGACCGGGACAACTAACACCGGGGAGCTGTTTTTT
TRBD2	TRBV28	.	TRBJ2-1	CASSLEAGGDDEQFF	TGTGCCAGCAGTTTAGAAGCGGGAGGAGATGATGAGCAGTTCTTC
.	TRBV5-5	.	TRBJ2-5	CASSLTHPPRLAGTQYF	TGTGCCAGCAGCTTGACCCACCCCCCCCGGCTAGCTGGGACCCAGTACTTC
.	TRBV28	.	TRBJ2-5	CASRPRARETQYF	TGTGCCAGCAGGCCCAGGGCGAGAGAGACCCAGTACTTC
.	TRBV5-1	.	TRBJ1-2	CASSNTQGLLMNGYTF	TGCGCCAGCAGCAACACCCAGGGGCTCCTTATGAATGGCTACACCTTC
TRBD1	TRBV27	.	TRBJ1-5	CASSPGTGYHQPQHF	TGTGCCAGCAGTCCCGGGACAGGGTATCATCAGCCCCAGCATTTT
.	TRBV6-5	.	TRBJ2-3	CASSYKDTQYF	TGTGCCAGCAGTTACAAAGATACGCAGTATTTT
TRBD1	TRBV4-1	.	TRBJ2-7	CASSQASRDRGAEQYF	TGCGCCAGCAGCCAAGCGTCCCGGGACAGGGGAGCCGAGCAGTACTTC
.	TRBV7-9	.	TRBJ2-2	CASKEHPGAGELFF	TGTGCCAGCAAGGAACACCCAGGTGCCGGGGAGCTGTTTTTT
TRBD1	TRBV28	.	TRBJ2-7	CASSLGQGGYEQYF	TGTGCCAGCAGCCTAGGACAGGGGGGTTACGAGCAGTACTTC
.	TRBV7-9	.	TRBJ2-7	CASSLTSWEQYF	TGTGCCAGCAGCTTAACGAGTTGGGAGCAGTACTTC
.	TRBV27	.	TRBJ2-1	CASIRPNEQFF	TGTGCCAGCATCAGGCCCAATGAGCAGTTCTTC
TRBD1	TRBV5-6	.	TRBJ1-1	CASSGDREMNTEAFF	TGTGCCAGCAGCGGCGACAGGGAGATGAACACTGAAGCTTTCTTT
TRBD2	TRBV15	.	TRBJ2-3	CATSRGPTLAGGKLGTQYF	TGTGCCACCAGCAGAGGCCCGACGCTAGCGGGAGGGAAATTAGGTACGCAGTATTTT
.	TRBV5-1	.	TRBJ2-3	CASSLKAGGTDTQYF	TGCGCCAGCAGCTTGAAGGCGGGCGGCACAGATACGCAGTATTTT
.	TRBV2	.	TRBJ2-2	CASSEARWEDRTGELFF	TGTGCCAGCAGTGAAGCGCGGTGGGAGGATCGCACCGGGGAGCTGTTTTTT
TRBD1	TRBV28	.	TRBJ2-1	CASGDRGDEQFF	TGTGCCAGTGGGGACAGGGGCGATGAGCAGTTCTTC
.	TRBV28	.	TRBJ2-7	CASNRRGPYSYEQYF	TGTGCCAGCAATAGAAGGGGACCCTACTCCTACGAGCAGTACTTC
TRBD2	TRBV9	.	TRBJ2-1	CASSVSGSPSYNEQFF	TGTGCCAGCAGCGTTAGCGGGAGTCCCTCCTACAATGAGCAGTTCTTC
TRBD1	TRBV28	.	TRBJ1-1	CASSLTEGARNTEAFF	TGTGCCAGCAGTTTAACTGAGGGGGCGCGGAACACTGAAGCTTTCTTT
TRBD2	TRBV27	.	TRBJ2-7	CATGGEGSYEQYF	TGTGCCACCGGGGGGGAGGGCTCCTACGAGCAGTACTTC
.	TRBV5-4	.	TRBJ1-2	CASSFSGAGGYTF	TGTGCCAGCAGCTTTTCAGGGGCGGGAGGCTACACCTTC
.	TRBV28	.	TRBJ2-7	CASSFSVGSYEQYF	TGTGCCAGCAGTTTTAGCGTGGGGAGCTACGAGCAGTACTTC
TRBD2	TRBV27	once	TRBJ2-1	CASGLIAGAYNEQFF	TGTGCCAGCGGACTCATAGCGGGGGCCTACAATGAGCAGTTCTTC
TRBD2	TRBV28	.	TRBJ2-1	CASSFILAEDNEQFF	TGTGCCAGCAGTTTTATCCTAGCGGAAGACAATGAGCAGTTCTTC
TRBD2	TRBV2	.	TRBJ2-7	CASFGGYEQYF	TGTGCCAGCTTCGGGGGGTACGAGCAGTACTTC
TRBD2	TRBV28	.	TRBJ2-7	CASSGLGSYEQYF	TGTGCCAGCAGCGGACTAGGGTCCTACGAGCAGTACTTC
TRBD1	TRBV28	.	TRBJ2-2	CASSSWTGITGELFF	TGTGCCAGCAGTTCCTGGACAGGGATCACCGGGGAGCTGTTTTTT
.	TRBV19	once	TRBJ1-1	CASSIEAGPSNEAFF	TGTGCCAGTAGTATAGAGGCCGGACCGAGCAATGAAGCTTTCTTT
.	TRBV7-9	.	TRBJ1-2	CASSLVGEAGYTF	TGTGCCAGCAGCTTAGTGGGGGAAGCTGGCTACACCTTC
TRBD2	TRBV29-1	.	TRBJ2-7	CSVEEREGYEQYF	TGCAGCGTTGAAGAGCGGGAGGGTTACGAGCAGTACTTC
.	TRBV4-1	.	TRBJ2-5	CASSQEKSVGQYF	TGCGCCAGCAGCCAAGAAAAGAGCGTGGGGCAGTACTTC
TRBD2	TRBV13	.	TRBJ2-7	CASSLVTSGSYEQYF	TGTGCCAGCAGCTTAGTGACTAGCGGGAGCTACGAGCAGTACTTC
.	TRBV28	.	TRBJ1-2	CASSQNRVNYGYTF	TGTGCCAGCAGTCAGAACAGGGTTAACTATGGCTACACCTTC
.	TRBV6-5	.	TRBJ1-1	CASSWGTGRSEAFF	TGTGCCAGCAGTTGGGGAACAGGGCGATCTGAAGCTTTCTTT
TRBD2	TRBV5-6	once	TRBJ2-2	CASSLGLAGSTGELFF	TGTGCCAGCAGCCTGGGACTAGCGGGAAGCACCGGGGAGCTGTTTTTT
.	TRBV9	once	TRBJ1-1	CASSVAAGVVRHTEAFF	TGTGCCAGCAGCGTAGCGGCAGGGGTTGTCCGCCACACTGAAGCTTTCTTT
.	TRBV5-4	.	TRBJ2-2	CASRDYNTGELFF	TGTGCCAGCCGGGATTATAACACCGGGGAGCTGTTTTTT
.	TRBV13	.	TRBJ2-7	CASSFGSSYEQYF	TGTGCCAGCAGCTTCGGCTCCTCCTACGAGCAGTACTTC
.	TRBV27	few	TRBJ2-1	CASTRSSYNEQFF	TGTGCCAGCACCCGATCCTCCTACAATGAGCAGTTCTTC
.	TRBV27	.	TRBJ1-5	CASSLSSAGNQPQHF	TGTGCCAGCAGTTTATCGTCGGCAGGGAATCAGCCCCAGCATTTT
TRBD1	TRBV28	.	TRBJ2-7	CASSSTGGFYEQYF	TGTGCCAGCAGTTCAACAGGGGGTTTCTACGAGCAGTACTTC
.	TRBV9	.	TRBJ2-3	CASSVGGSTDTQYF	TGTGCCAGCAGCGTCGGAGGTAGCACAGATACGCAGTATTTT
TRBD1	TRBV29-1	.	TRBJ2-4	CSAGQGKNIQYF	TGCAGCGCCGGACAGGGAAAAAACATTCAGTACTTC
.	TRBV7-8	.	TRBJ2-3	CASSLVMIGASVTDTQYF	TGTGCCAGCAGCTTAGTAATGATTGGGGCTAGCGTCACAGATACGCAGTATTTT
.	TRBV14	.	TRBJ1-1	CASSQGSVGVMNTEAFF	TGTGCCAGCAGCCAAGGTTCGGTCGGGGTTATGAACACTGAAGCTTTCTTT
TRBD2	TRBV28	.	TRBJ2-3	CASSPGLAGNLRTDTQYF	TGTGCCAGCAGCCCGGGACTAGCGGGTAACTTACGCACAGATACGCAGTATTTT